These 22 T cell receptor beta chains came from one sample sequenced in a study of cytomegalovirus exposure and HLA in healthy donors. A multiplex PCR was run with 60 Vbeta primers and 13 Jbeta primers. Method: immunoSEQ multiplex PCR; TCRdb's copy keeps in-frame clones and lacks some. The data show 65,000 to 85,000 clones, about 9.4% seen once. The material sequenced was PBMCs. The receptors derive from a man between 60 and 75 years old in good health and CMV-seropositive.

This clone has a handful of counts. The genes are TRBV6-5 and TRBJ2-2; 7 bases are a match to TRBD1. Germline CDR1 MNHEY, CDR2 SVGAGI. V shed 5 bases and J 1 base; nucleotides not matched to a gene: 4. This CDR3 is built from 15 residues. As DNA, the CDR3 is TGTGCCAGCAGTCCCCGACAGGGGAACACCGGGGAGCTGTTTTTT. Translating gives CASSPRQGNTGELFF.

In this sample, this clone turned up a few times. V gene TRBV7-9 combines with J gene TRBJ2-2; D perhaps matches TRBD1 (6 bases). Germline lookup yields CDR1 SEHNR and CDR2 FQNEAQ (reference sequence). Trimming left V 5 bases short and J 1 base short, with 14 bases between. CDR3 length: 16 amino acids. The CDR3 region is CASSVQGLGNTGELFF. CDR3 DNA sequence: TGTGCCAGCAGCGTACAGGGTTTGGGGAACACCGGGGAGCTGTTTTTT.

This clone appeared a few times. This chain joins TRBV6-4 and TRBJ2-3; 9 bases fit TRBD2. V dropped 2 bases and J dropped 6; count of bases not matched to a gene: 15. Looked up from germline, CDR1 is MRHNA and CDR2 is SNTAGT. There are 18 residues in the CDR3. This CDR3 is CASSDTPAGGSNKDTQYF. CDR3 nucleotides: TGTGCCAGCAGTGACACCCCAGCGGGGGGCTCTAATAAGGATACGCAGTATTTT.

The chain links TRBV6-6 to TRBJ1-3; 8 bases line up with TRBD1. Germline V gene sequence: CDR1 MNHNY, CDR2 SVGAGI (reference sequence). V lost 6 bases, J lost 0 bases, and 4 bases stayed unmatched. The CDR3 length is 15 residues. CDR3 sequence: CASRDTGGSGNTIYF. CDR3 DNA: TGTGCCAGCAGAGACACAGGGGGCTCTGGAAACACCATATATTTT.

CDR3 amino acids: CASSGWDSGGYTF. The CDR3 DNA sequence: TGTGCCAGCAGTGGCTGGGACAGTGGTGGCTACACCTTC. V and J are TRBV2 and TRBJ1-2; 7 bases are shared with TRBD1. With V trimmed by 4 bases and J by 7 bases, 6 bases remained unmatched. The CDR3 is made up of 13 amino acids. CDR1 and CDR2 from the germline V gene are SNHLY and FYNNEI.

The genes are TRBV4-2 and TRBJ1-2, with 8 bases identical to TRBD1. CDR3 size: 12 residues. Germline V gene sequence: CDR1 LGHNA, CDR2 YNFKEQ. The V gene end was trimmed by 5 bases and the J gene end by 8 bases; junction bases not matched to a gene: 4. CDR3 sequence (DNA): TGTGCCAGCAGCACTCAGGGGGCGGGCTACACCTTC. As protein: CASSTQGAGYTF.

The chain uses TRBV10-2 and TRBJ2-3; D possibly corresponds to TRBD2 (6 bases). Germline loops: CDR1 WSHSY, CDR2 SAAADI. This CDR3 is built from 14 residues. Trimming removed 6 bases from V and 2 bases from J, with 12 bases in between. CDR3 amino acids: CASSRGANTDTQYF. CDR3 sequence (DNA): TGCGCCAGCAGCCGCGGGGCGAACACAGATACGCAGTATTTT.

This clone was seen a few times. This rearrangement joins TRBV7-8 to TRBJ1-1; D is unclear. This CDR3 is built from 15 residues. The V and J ends lost 4 bases and 1 base respectively, with 13 bases between them. Germline V gene data show CDR1 as SGHVS and CDR2 as FQNEAQ. The CDR3 loop reads CASSSRRFTNTEAFF. The CDR3 DNA follows: TGTGCCAGCAGCTCTAGAAGGTTTACGAACACTGAAGCTTTCTTT.

This clone appeared a few times. The V call is TRBV27, the J call TRBJ2-1, with D perhaps TRBD1 (6 bases). Germline V gene sequence: CDR1 MNHEY, CDR2 SMNVEV (reference sequence). The CDR3 length is 21 residues. Deletions cut 2 bases from V and 10 bases from J, with 36 bases between. The CDR3 DNA is TGTGCCAGCAGTTTACGTTGGAGTCCTGGACAGACGTCTTTGGCATTTGGGGAGCAGTTCTTC. It codes for CASSLRWSPGQTSLAFGEQFF.

This clone turned up a few times. The rearrangement joins TRBV6-1 to TRBJ2-7, with D possibly TRBD1 on 5 matching bases. From germline, CDR1 is MNHNS and CDR2 SASEGT. The V gene lost 7 bases and the J gene lost 1 base, with 11 bases spanning the gap. The CDR3 is made up of 13 amino acids. The CDR3 nucleotides read TGTGCCAGCATCAGCCCAGGGTCCTACGAGCAGTACGTC. Amino acid sequence: CASISPGSYEQYV.

In its sample, this clone was seen a few times. V is TRBV10-2 and J is TRBJ2-1, with TRBD1 identical over 12 bases. Germline V lookup: CDR1 WSHSY, CDR2 SAAADI. CDR3 length: 16 amino acids. The V and J ends lost 7 bases and 5 bases, in that order; junction bases with no gene match: 9. This CDR3 reads CASNRPGTGGDNEQFF. In DNA form, the CDR3 reads TGCGCCAGCAACCGACCAGGGACAGGGGGCGACAATGAGCAGTTCTTC.

V is TRBV5-1 and J is TRBJ1-5; D not resolved. There are 14 residues in the CDR3. From germline, CDR1 is SGHRS and CDR2 YFSETQ. Trimming cost V 8 bases and J 7 bases, with 19 bases left between them. The chain's CDR3 is CASAEWENGQPQHF. The DNA for the CDR3 is TGCGCCAGTGCGGAATGGGAGAATGGGCAGCCCCAGCATTTT.

This chain connects TRBV14 to TRBJ2-3; a weak D match, TRBD1 (6 bases). This CDR3 has 13 residues. V dropped 0 bases and J dropped 10 bases, with 11 bases sitting between them. Per germline, CDR1 SGHDN and CDR2 FVKESK. The CDR3 reads CASSQEGGTSQYF. CDR3 nucleotides: TGTGCCAGCAGCCAAGAAGGGGGAACGTCGCAGTATTTT.

Only a few counts were recorded for this clone. V usage is TRBV10-3 and J usage is TRBJ2-3, with 8 nucleotides matching TRBD2. The CDR3 has 16 amino acids. CDR1 is ENHRY, CDR2 SYGVKD, per germline. J was trimmed by 3 bases and V by 0 bases; bases with no gene match: 5. The CDR3 nucleotides read TGTGCCATCAGTGAGTCGACGGGAGGGGAAACAGATACGCAGTATTTT. It translates to CAISESTGGETDTQYF.

The chain links TRBV11-3 to TRBJ2-3, with a possible D match to TRBD2 (6 bases). This CDR3 is 15 amino acids long. V was cut by 5 bases and J by 6 bases, with 18 bases left in between. Germline CDR1 is SGHNT and CDR2 is YENEEA. CDR3 sequence: CASSPRRGGMDTQYF. CDR3 nucleotides: TGTGCCAGCAGCCCCCGTCGGGGCGGGATGGATACGCAGTATTTT.

The J gene is TRBJ1-2, the V gene TRBV30, with 8 positions matching TRBD1. The ends lost 3 bases at V and 2 bases at J; junction bases unmatched: 5. Germline values: CDR1 GTSNPN, CDR2 SVGIG (reference sequence). This CDR3 has 14 residues. CDR3 nucleotide sequence: TGTGCCTGGAGGGTCGGGACAGGAAACTATGGCTACACCTTC. Its protein product is CAWRVGTGNYGYTF.

The rearrangement uses TRBV29-1 and TRBJ2-2; 8 bases are shared with TRBD2. J was trimmed by 2 bases and V by 3 bases; bases with no gene match: 5. The germline V gene has CDR1 SQVTM and CDR2 ANQGSEA. This CDR3 has 15 amino acids. The CDR3 here is CSVDLSGVNTGELFF. In DNA form, the CDR3 reads TGCAGCGTTGACCTTAGCGGGGTAAACACCGGGGAGCTGTTTTTT.

V gene TRBV6-6 combines with J gene TRBJ2-7, with D maybe TRBD1 (5 bases). CDR3 length: 13 amino acids. Trimming stripped 3 bases from V and 6 bases from J, with 12 bases between. CDR1 and CDR2 from the germline V gene are MNHNY and SVGAGI (reference sequence). CDR3 amino acids: CASSYDSWVEQYV. CDR3 DNA sequence: TGTGCCAGCAGTTATGACAGTTGGGTCGAGCAGTACGTC.

In DNA, the CDR3 is TGTGCCAGCAGTTACTCGCCGGGGGACCCTTTGAATGAGCAGTTCTTC. This translates into CASSYSPGDPLNEQFF. V and J are TRBV6-6 and TRBJ2-1; TRBD2 is a possible D gene (6 bases). The V end lost 0 bases, the J end lost 7 bases, and 16 bases lay between the germline ends. Germline V lookup: CDR1 MNHNY, CDR2 SVGAGI (reference sequence). CDR3 length: 16 amino acids.

This clone was found a few times. This chain joins TRBV9 and TRBJ1-4; D is perhaps TRBD1 (5 bases). Trimming cost V 3 bases and J 0 bases, with 6 bases left between them. CDR3 length equals 14 residues. Germline V gives CDR1 SGDLS, CDR2 YYNGEE. Here the CDR3 DNA reads TGTGCCAGCAGCGGGACATCAACTAATGAAAAACTGTTTTTT. It encodes CASSGTSTNEKLFF. Full variable domain (remainder filled in from reference TRBV9 and TRBJ1-4): DSGVTQTPKHLITATGQRVTLRCSPRSGDLSVYWYQQSLDQGLQFLIQYYNGEERAKGNILERFSAQQFPDLHSELNLSSLELGDSALYFCASSGTSTNEKLFFGSGTQLSVL.

This sequence joins TRBV6-5 and TRBJ2-7; possibly TRBD2 for D (6 bases). This CDR3 comprises 16 residues. V was cut by 2 bases and J by 0 bases, with 14 bases left in between. Germline CDR1 is MNHEY and CDR2 is SVGAGI. The CDR3 is CASSYNGLARSYEQYF. The CDR3 DNA is TGTGCCAGCAGTTACAACGGCCTAGCGCGCTCCTACGAGCAGTACTTC.

The chain employs TRBV5-4 and TRBJ2-5, with 10 bases fitting TRBD2. V lost 3 bases and J lost 4; bases outside the gene matches: 6. The length of the CDR3 is 15 residues. Looked up from germline, CDR1 is SGHNT and CDR2 is YYREEE (reference sequence). The CDR3 spells CASSSVAGGGETQYF. DNA of the CDR3: TGTGCCAGCAGCTCAGTAGCGGGGGGTGGAGAGACCCAGTACTTC.